The 20 T cell receptor beta chains reported below all come from one sample, sequenced in a study of blood T cell repertoires in COVID-19. Clones were sequenced by immunoSEQ multiplex PCR, and TCRdb holds only the in-frame ones, with some missing. The table lists 85,000 to 120,000 clones, 60% to 85% of them singletons. Material: peripheral blood. Receptors originate from a man older than 75 with COVID-19, enrolled during active disease.

A single count supports this clone. The J gene is TRBJ2-7, the V gene TRBV7-2, with 8 nucleotides matching TRBD1. The germline CDR1 and CDR2 sequences are SGHTA and FQGNSA. The CDR3 totals 15 residues. V lost 3 bases and J lost 2; bases outside the gene matches: 6. CDR3 nucleotide sequence: TGTGCCAGCAGCTTCCGGGACAGGCGAACCTACGAGCAGTACTTC. This encodes CASSFRDRRTYEQYF.

This clone was observed a few times. This rearrangement joins TRBV19 to TRBJ1-4, with D tentatively TRBD1 (5 bases). V was pared by 6 bases and J by 6 bases, with 17 bases between. CDR3 length equals 15 residues. CDR1 is LNHDA, CDR2 SQIVND, per germline (reference sequence). CDR3 nucleotides: TGTGCCAGTAGCCCTAGACAGTACGAGGATGAAAAACTGTTTTTT. Encoded protein: CASSPRQYEDEKLFF.

This clone was counted a few times. The rearrangement joins TRBV5-1 to TRBJ2-2; 8 nucleotides align to TRBD1. Germline V lookup: CDR1 SGHRS, CDR2 YFSETQ. J lost 1 base, V lost 4 bases, and 3 bases had no gene match. The CDR3 length is 15 residues. CDR3 region: CASSQDRVNTGELFF. The CDR3 DNA reads TGCGCCAGCAGCCAGGACAGGGTGAACACCGGGGAGCTGTTTTTT.

The rearrangement joins TRBV10-3 to TRBJ1-2; the D is unclear. CDR1 is ENHRY, CDR2 SYGVKD, per germline. With 3 bases removed from V and 3 bases from J, the gap between germline ends came to 8 bases. This CDR3 region has 13 residues. CDR3 region: CAISDRVYYGYTF. The CDR3 coding sequence is TGTGCCATCAGTGACCGGGTCTACTATGGCTACACCTTC.

This rearrangement joins TRBV6-1 to TRBJ2-1; 12 positions agree with TRBD2. The CDR3 is 18 residues long. V trimming: 1 base; J trimming: 9 bases; junction bases outside the gene matches: 13. Germline CDR1 is MNHNS and CDR2 is SASEGT. CDR3 protein: CASSEGSRSSGRAPEQFF. The CDR3 nucleotides are TGTGCCAGCAGTGAAGGTAGTCGGTCTAGCGGGAGGGCGCCTGAGCAGTTCTTC.

The chain uses TRBV7-2 and TRBJ2-7, with 14 positions matching TRBD2. Germline values: CDR1 SGHTA, CDR2 FQGNSA. J was trimmed by 7 bases and V by 1 base; bases with no gene match: 6. The CDR3 is made up of 16 amino acids. This CDR3 is CASSLEGLAGDLEQYF. The CDR3 nucleotides are TGTGCCAGCAGCTTAGAGGGACTAGCGGGAGATTTAGAGCAGTACTTC.

This sequence joins TRBV6-5 and TRBJ1-1; D is uncertain. Germline V gene data show CDR1 as MNHEY and CDR2 as SVGAGI. Deletions cut 4 bases from V and 4 bases from J, with 7 bases between. The CDR3 runs 12 residues. The CDR3 here is CASSSPGTEAFF. Here the CDR3 DNA reads TGTGCCAGCAGTTCCCCCGGCACTGAAGCTTTCTTT.

The chain recombines TRBV7-2 with TRBJ2-1, with 7 bases fitting TRBD2. Trimming cost V 5 bases and J 0 bases; bases outside gene matches: 7. CDR1 SGHTA and CDR2 FQGNSA come from the germline V gene. The CDR3 runs to 16 residues. The CDR3 sequence: CASSGGGTNSYNEQFF. The CDR3, as DNA: TGTGCCAGCAGCGGCGGGGGAACTAACTCCTACAATGAGCAGTTCTTC.

In its sample, this clone was seen a few times. The chain joins TRBV6-4 to TRBJ1-2; no definite D call. CDR3 size: 14 residues. The germline V and J ends were trimmed by 1 base and 6 bases, with 12 bases remaining between them. Looked up from germline, CDR1 is MRHNA and CDR2 is SNTAGT. The CDR3 nucleotides read TGTGCCAGCAGTGACTGGCCATGGCAGGATGGCTACACCTTC. This sequence encodes CASSDWPWQDGYTF.

In DNA, the CDR3 is TGTGCCAGCAGCCTAGGACAGGCGTCGGGAATCGAGACCCAGTACTTC. Amino acids: CASSLGQASGIETQYF. The chain employs TRBV7-2 and TRBJ2-5; the match to TRBD1 covers 7 bases. Germline V gene lookup returns CDR1 SGHTA and CDR2 FQGNSA. V was clipped by 5 bases and J by 5 bases; unmatched bases: 14. The CDR3 is 16 residues long.

This rearrangement joins TRBV15 to TRBJ1-5, with D possibly matching TRBD1 (6 bases). This CDR3 region has 16 residues. Between the trimmed V and J ends, which lost 2 bases and 7 bases, there was a span of 18 bases. Germline V gene sequence: CDR1 LNHNV, CDR2 YYDKDF (reference sequence). The CDR3 loop is CATSRSTNPGEQPQHF. For the CDR3, the DNA is TGTGCCACCAGCAGAAGTACCAACCCAGGGGAACAGCCCCAGCATTTT.

This clone has a count of ten or more. This chain joins TRBV5-4 and TRBJ1-1; 7 nucleotides align to TRBD1. The CDR3 has 13 residues. CDR1 SGHNT and CDR2 YYREEE come from the germline V gene (reference sequence). V lost 5 bases, J lost 5 bases, and 6 bases stayed unmatched. The CDR3 loop is CASRVTGETEAFF. CDR3 nucleotides: TGTGCCAGCAGGGTCACAGGGGAGACTGAAGCTTTCTTT.

V usage is TRBV6-2 or TRBV6-3 and J usage is TRBJ1-2; D gene ambiguous. The CDR3 length is 14 residues. Germline loops: CDR1 MNHEY, CDR2 SVGEGT. The V end was cut by 2 bases, the J end by 6 bases, with 13 bases between. The DNA of the CDR3 is TGTGCCAGCAGTTACCCCCCCACTAGGGATGGCTACACCTTC. Protein: CASSYPPTRDGYTF.

The chain couples TRBV3-1 (or the pseudogene TRBV3-2) to TRBJ2-1; 8 bases map to TRBD1. The CDR3 sequence is 15 residues long. V lost 3 bases, J lost 4 bases, and 5 bases stayed unmatched. Germline V gene lookup returns CDR1 LGHDT and CDR2 YNNKEL (reference sequence). In DNA form, the CDR3 reads TGTGCCAGCAGCCACCGGACAGGGCCATACAATGAGCAGTTCTTC. It encodes CASSHRTGPYNEQFF.

The chain uses TRBV6-5 and TRBJ1-3, with D perhaps TRBD1 (6 bases). The CDR3 runs 14 residues. V was shortened by 7 bases and J by 3 bases, with 13 bases between the two germline ends. The V gene's germline CDR1 is MNHEY and CDR2 SVGAGI. The CDR3 region has the DNA TGTGCCAGCACTGGGGGGGCTTATGGAAACACCATATATTTT. It translates to CASTGGAYGNTIYF.

A word on this clone: Distinct nucleotide sequences in the sample also encode this CDR3. This chain joins TRBV7-2 and TRBJ2-7; no clear D. Trimming cost V 1 base and J 3 bases, with 7 bases left between them. Germline V lookup: CDR1 SGHTA, CDR2 FQGNSA. The CDR3 spans 13 residues. CDR3 protein: CASSLGAGYEQYF. The CDR3 region has the DNA TGTGCCAGCAGCTTAGGGGCCGGCTACGAGCAGTACTTC.

In this sample, this clone turned up a few times. V gene TRBV7-9 combines with J gene TRBJ1-6, with 7 bases fitting TRBD1. The trim removed 5 bases at V and 8 bases at J, leaving 9 bases unmatched. The CDR3 contains 15 residues. CDR1 and CDR2 from the germline V gene are SEHNR and FQNEAQ (reference sequence). CDR3 DNA: TGTGCCAGCAGCCCCCGGACAGGTGGAGATTCACCCCTCCACTTT. The encoded protein is CASSPRTGGDSPLHF.

The V gene is TRBV7-3, the J gene TRBJ2-3, with D maybe TRBD2 (7 bases). The CDR3 consists of 16 residues. V was trimmed by 5 bases and J by 2 bases, leaving 17 bases between them. Per germline, CDR1 SGHTA and CDR2 FQGTGA. DNA of the CDR3: TGTGCCAGCAGCCGAACCGGGGAGGGGGACACAGATACGCAGTATTTT. Amino acid sequence: CASSRTGEGDTDTQYF. Based on the CDR3 plus reference TRBV7-3 and TRBJ2-3, the full variable domain is GAGVSQTPSNKVTEKGKYVELRCDPISGHTALYWYRQSLGQGPEFLIYFQGTGAADDSGLPNDRFFAVRPEGSVSTLKIQRTERGDSAVYLCASSRTGEGDTDTQYFGPGTRLTVL.

J is TRBJ2-7 and V is TRBV7-2, with 11 bases lining up with TRBD2. The CDR3 length is 15 residues. V was pared by 4 bases and J by 2 bases, with 4 bases of the junction left unmatched. CDR1 is SGHTA and CDR2 is FQGNSA in the germline V gene. The CDR3 spells CASSYVAGGPYEQYF. The CDR3 region has the DNA TGTGCCAGCAGCTATGTAGCGGGAGGGCCCTACGAGCAGTACTTC.

The chain employs TRBV3-1 (or the pseudogene TRBV3-2) and TRBJ2-7, with 8 bases identical to TRBD1. CDR1 and CDR2 from the germline V gene are LGHDT and YNNKEL (reference sequence). Unmatched junction bases numbered 4, after V lost 4 bases and J lost 5 bases. CDR3 size: 13 residues. The CDR3 is CASSRAGGHEQYF. In DNA form, the CDR3 reads TGTGCCAGCAGCCGGGCAGGGGGCCACGAGCAGTACTTC.